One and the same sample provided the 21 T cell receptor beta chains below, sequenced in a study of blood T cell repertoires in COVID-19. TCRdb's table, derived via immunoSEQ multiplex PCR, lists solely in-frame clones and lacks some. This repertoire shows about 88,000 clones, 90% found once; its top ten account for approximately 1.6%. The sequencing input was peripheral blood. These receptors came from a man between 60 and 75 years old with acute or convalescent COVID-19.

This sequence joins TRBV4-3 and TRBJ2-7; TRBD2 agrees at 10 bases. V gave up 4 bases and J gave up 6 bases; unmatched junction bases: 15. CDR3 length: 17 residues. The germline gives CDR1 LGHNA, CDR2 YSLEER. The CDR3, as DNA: TGCGCCAGCAGCCCCGGCCTCCTAGCGGGAGAGTTAGGCGAGCAGTACTTC. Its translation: CASSPGLLAGELGEQYF.

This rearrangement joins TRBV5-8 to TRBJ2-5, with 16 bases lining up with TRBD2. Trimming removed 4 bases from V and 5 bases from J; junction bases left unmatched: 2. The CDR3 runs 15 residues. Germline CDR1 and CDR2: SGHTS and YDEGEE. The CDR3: CASSPGLAGGETQYF. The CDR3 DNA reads TGTGCCAGCAGCCCGGGACTAGCGGGAGGGGAGACCCAGTACTTC.

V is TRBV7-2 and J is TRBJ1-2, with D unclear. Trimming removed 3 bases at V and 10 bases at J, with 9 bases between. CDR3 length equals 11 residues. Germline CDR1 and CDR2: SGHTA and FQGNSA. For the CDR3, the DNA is TGTGCCAGCAGCTTGGTCGGAGACTACACCTTC. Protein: CASSLVGDYTF.

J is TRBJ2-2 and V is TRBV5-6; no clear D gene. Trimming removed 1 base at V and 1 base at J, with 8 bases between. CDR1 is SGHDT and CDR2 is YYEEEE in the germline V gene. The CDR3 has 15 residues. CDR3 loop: CASSLSGLNTGELFF. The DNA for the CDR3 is TGTGCCAGCAGCTTGTCCGGTTTGAACACCGGGGAGCTGTTTTTT.

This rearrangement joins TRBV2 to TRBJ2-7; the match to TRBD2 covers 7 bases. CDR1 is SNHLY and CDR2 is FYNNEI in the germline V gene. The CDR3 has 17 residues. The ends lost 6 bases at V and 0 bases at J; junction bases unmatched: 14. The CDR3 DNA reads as TGTGCCAGCAGAGCTAGCGGTTCTACCCTAAGCTCCTACGAGCAGTACTTC. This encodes CASRASGSTLSSYEQYF.

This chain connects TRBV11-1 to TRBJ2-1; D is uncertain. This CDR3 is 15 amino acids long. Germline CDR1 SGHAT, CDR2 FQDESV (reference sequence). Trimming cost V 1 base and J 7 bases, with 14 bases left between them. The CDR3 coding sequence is TGTGCCAGCAGCTTAGAGACCAGGATGGCGAATGAGCAGTTCTTC. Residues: CASSLETRMANEQFF.

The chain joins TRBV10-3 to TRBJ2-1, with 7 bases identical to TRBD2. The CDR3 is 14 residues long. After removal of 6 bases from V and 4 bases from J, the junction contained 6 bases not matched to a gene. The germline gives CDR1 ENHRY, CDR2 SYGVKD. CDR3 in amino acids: CAIRDGAGYNEQFF. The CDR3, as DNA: TGTGCCATCAGAGACGGAGCGGGGTACAATGAGCAGTTCTTC.

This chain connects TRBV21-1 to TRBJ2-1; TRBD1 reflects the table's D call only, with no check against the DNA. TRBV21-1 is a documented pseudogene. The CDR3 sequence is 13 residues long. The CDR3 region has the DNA TGTGCCAGGGGGCGAGATCAATACAATGAGCAGTTCTTC. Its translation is CARGRDQYNEQFF.

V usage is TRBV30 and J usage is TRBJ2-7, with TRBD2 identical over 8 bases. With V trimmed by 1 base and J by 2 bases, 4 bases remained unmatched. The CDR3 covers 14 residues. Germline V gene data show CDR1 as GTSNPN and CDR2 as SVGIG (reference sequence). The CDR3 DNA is TGTGCCTGGAGTGAGAGCGGGGGAACCTACGAGCAGTACTTC. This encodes CAWSESGGTYEQYF.

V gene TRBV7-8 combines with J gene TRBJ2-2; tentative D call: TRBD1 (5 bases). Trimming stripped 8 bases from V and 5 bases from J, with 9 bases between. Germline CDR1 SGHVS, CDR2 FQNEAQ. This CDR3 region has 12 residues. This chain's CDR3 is CASGRGTGELFF. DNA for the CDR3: TGTGCCAGCGGAAGGGGTACCGGGGAGCTGTTTTTT.

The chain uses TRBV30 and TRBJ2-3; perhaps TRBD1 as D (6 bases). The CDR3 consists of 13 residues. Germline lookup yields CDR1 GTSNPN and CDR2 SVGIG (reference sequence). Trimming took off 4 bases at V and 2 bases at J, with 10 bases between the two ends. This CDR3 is CAWKGDVTDTQYF. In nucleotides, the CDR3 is TGTGCCTGGAAGGGGGACGTCACAGATACGCAGTATTTT. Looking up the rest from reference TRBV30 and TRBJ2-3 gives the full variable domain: SQTIHQWPATLVQPVGSPLSLECTVEGTSNPNLYWYRQAAGRGLQLLFYSVGIGQISSEVPQNLSASRPQDRQFILSSKKLLLSDSGFYLCAWKGDVTDTQYFGPGTRLTVL.

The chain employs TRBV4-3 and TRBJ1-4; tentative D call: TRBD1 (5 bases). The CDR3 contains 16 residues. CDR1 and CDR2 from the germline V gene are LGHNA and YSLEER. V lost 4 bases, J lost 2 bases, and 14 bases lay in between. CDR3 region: CASSPTPTDTNEKLFF. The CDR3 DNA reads TGCGCCAGCAGCCCCACCCCGACAGACACTAATGAAAAACTGTTTTTT.

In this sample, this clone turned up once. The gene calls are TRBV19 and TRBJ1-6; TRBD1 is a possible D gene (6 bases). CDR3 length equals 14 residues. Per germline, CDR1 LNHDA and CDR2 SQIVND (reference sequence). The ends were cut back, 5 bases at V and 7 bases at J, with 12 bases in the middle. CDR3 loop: CASSLSRGNSPLHF. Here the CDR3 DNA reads TGTGCCAGTAGTCTCTCAAGGGGGAATTCACCCCTCCACTTT.

CDR3 nucleotide sequence: TGCGCCAGCAGCCCGAGCACAGGAGGCTACACCTTC. Translation: CASSPSTGGYTF. This chain connects TRBV5-1 to TRBJ1-2, with D perhaps TRBD1 (5 bases). The CDR3 has 12 amino acids. Deletions cut 4 bases from V and 8 bases from J, with 12 bases between. Germline V gene data show CDR1 as SGHRS and CDR2 as YFSETQ.

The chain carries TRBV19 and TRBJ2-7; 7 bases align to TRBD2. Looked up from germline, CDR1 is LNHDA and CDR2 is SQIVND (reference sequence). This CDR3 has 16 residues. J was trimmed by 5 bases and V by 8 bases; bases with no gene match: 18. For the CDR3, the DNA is TGTGCCAGTGGACCCCGGGCGGGAGAGTCTAGCGACGAGCAGTACTTC. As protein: CASGPRAGESSDEQYF. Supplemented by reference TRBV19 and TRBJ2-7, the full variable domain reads DGGITQSPKYLFRKEGQNVTLSCEQNLNHDAMYWYRQDPGQGLRLIYYSQIVNDFQKGDIAEGYSVSREKKESFPLTVTSAQKNPTAFYLCASGPRAGESSDEQYFGPGTRLTVT.

Here the CDR3 DNA reads TGTGCCATCAGTGATGTCCCTATCACAGATACGCAGTATTTT. This sequence encodes CAISDVPITDTQYF. The chain links TRBV10-3 to TRBJ2-3, with unresolved D. The CDR3 sequence is 14 residues long. Trimming shortened V by 3 bases and J by 2 bases, and 9 bases separated the two germline ends. In germline, CDR1 is ENHRY, CDR2 SYGVKD.

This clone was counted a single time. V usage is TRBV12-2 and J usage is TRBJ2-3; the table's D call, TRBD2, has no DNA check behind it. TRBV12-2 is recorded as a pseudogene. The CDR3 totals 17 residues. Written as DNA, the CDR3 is TGTGCAAGTCGCTTATTGGCTAGCGGTATTCACAGATACGCGCAGTATTTT. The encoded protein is CASRLLASGIHRYAQYF.

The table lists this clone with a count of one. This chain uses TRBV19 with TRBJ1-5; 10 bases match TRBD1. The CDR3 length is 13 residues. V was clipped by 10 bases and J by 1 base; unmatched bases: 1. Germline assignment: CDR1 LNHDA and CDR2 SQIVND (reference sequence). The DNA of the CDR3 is TGTGCCACGGACAGGGGGAGCAATCAGCCCCAGCATTTT. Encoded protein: CATDRGSNQPQHF.

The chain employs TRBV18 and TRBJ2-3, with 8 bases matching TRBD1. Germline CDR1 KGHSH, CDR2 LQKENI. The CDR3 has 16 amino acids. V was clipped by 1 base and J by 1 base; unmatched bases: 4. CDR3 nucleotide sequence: TGTGCCAGCTCACCACTTCAGGGGGCGGGCACAGATACGCAGTATTTT. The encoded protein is CASSPLQGAGTDTQYF.

CDR3 protein: CASSIGTSGRYELFF. DNA for the CDR3: TGTGCCAGTAGTATCGGGACTAGCGGGAGGTACGAGCTGTTTTTT. This chain links TRBV19 with TRBJ2-2, with TRBD2 identical over 15 bases. J was trimmed by 11 bases and V by 3 bases; bases with no gene match: 4. Germline V gene lookup returns CDR1 LNHDA and CDR2 SQIVND (reference sequence). The CDR3 length is 15 residues.

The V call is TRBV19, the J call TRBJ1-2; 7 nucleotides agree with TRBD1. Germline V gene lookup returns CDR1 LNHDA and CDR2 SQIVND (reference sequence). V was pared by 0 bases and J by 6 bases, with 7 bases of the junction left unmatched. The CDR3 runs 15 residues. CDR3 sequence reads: CASSIDLDRNNGYTF. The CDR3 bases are TGTGCCAGTAGTATAGATCTGGACAGGAATAATGGCTACACCTTC.